This record concerns one T cell receptor beta chain sequence. Assay used: immunoSEQ multiplex PCR; TCRdb lists only in-frame clones, some missing. The sample has around 140,000 clones; just over 85% are singletons. This record belongs to a study of blood T cell repertoires in COVID-19. The CDR3 totals 14 residues. The germline gives CDR1 KGHSH, CDR2 LQKENI. With V trimmed by 3 bases and J by 4 bases, 4 bases remained unmatched. Participants' reported clinical history set cohort assignment. This TCR was sampled from a man aged 45-65 years who had recovered from COVID-19. J is TRBJ2-3 and V is TRBV18; 7 nucleotides align to TRBD1. Sequenced: PBMCs or T cells enriched from blood (not recorded which). The CDR3 is CASSPSTGPDTQYF. In nucleotides, the CDR3 is TGTGCCAGCTCACCCTCGACAGGGCCAGATACGCAGTATTTT. Full variable domain (remainder filled in from reference TRBV18 and TRBJ2-3): NAGVMQNPRHLVRRRGQEARLRCSPMKGHSHVYWYRQLPEEGLKFMVYLQKENIIDESGMPKERFSAEFPKEGPSILRIQQVVRGDSAAYFCASSPSTGPDTQYFGPGTRLTVL.